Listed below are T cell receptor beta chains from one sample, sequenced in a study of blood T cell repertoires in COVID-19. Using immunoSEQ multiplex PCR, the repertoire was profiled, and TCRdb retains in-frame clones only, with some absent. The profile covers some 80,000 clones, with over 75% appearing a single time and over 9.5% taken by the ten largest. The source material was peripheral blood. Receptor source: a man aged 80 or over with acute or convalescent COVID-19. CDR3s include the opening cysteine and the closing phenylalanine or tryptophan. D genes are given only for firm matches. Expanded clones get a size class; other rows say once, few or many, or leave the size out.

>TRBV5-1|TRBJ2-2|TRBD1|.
TGCGCCAGCAGCAGACAGGGGCGGACCGGGGAGCTGTTTTTT
CASSRQGRTGELFF
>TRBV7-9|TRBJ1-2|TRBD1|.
TGTGCCAGCAGCAGTTCCGGGACAGGGGCTAACTATGGCTACACCTTC
CASSSSGTGANYGYTF
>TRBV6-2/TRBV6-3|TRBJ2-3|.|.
TGTGCCAGCAGTTACTCGATCGCTAGCGTAGGCACAGATACGCAGTATTTT
CASSYSIASVGTDTQYF
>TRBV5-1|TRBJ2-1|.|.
TGCGCCAGCAGCTCAACTCCGACAAGCTCCTACAATGAGCAGTTCTTC
CASSSTPTSSYNEQFF
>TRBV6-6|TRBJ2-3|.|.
TGTGCCAGCAGCCAGCGGATCGGGGATACGCAGTATTTT
CASSQRIGDTQYF
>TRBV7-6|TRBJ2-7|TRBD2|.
TGTGCCAGCAGCTCCCAGCGGGGGGGCTACGAGCAGTACTTC
CASSSQRGGYEQYF
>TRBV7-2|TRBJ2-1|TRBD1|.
TGTGCCAGCAGCTTTATGGGCAGGGGGTTAAATGAGCAGTTCTTC
CASSFMGRGLNEQFF
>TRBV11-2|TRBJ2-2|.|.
TGTGCCAGCCGCCGGGAGTACCTTAACACCGGGGAGCTGTTTTTT
CASRREYLNTGELFF
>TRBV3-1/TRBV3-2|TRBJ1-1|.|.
TGTGCCAGCAGCCAAGCTAGGGAAGGGACTCGGAACACTGAAGCTTTCTTT
CASSQAREGTRNTEAFF
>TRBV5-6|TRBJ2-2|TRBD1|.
TGTGCCAGCAGCTTGTTAGGACAGGGGAAGCACACCGGGGAGCTGTTTTTT
CASSLLGQGKHTGELFF
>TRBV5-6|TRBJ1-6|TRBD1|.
TGTGCCAGCAGCCATATACAGGGGGCAGCGGATTCACCCCTCCACTTT
CASSHIQGAADSPLHF
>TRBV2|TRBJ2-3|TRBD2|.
TGTGCCAGCCAAACTTTAGCGGGGCGTAGCACAGATACGCAGTATTTT
CASQTLAGRSTDTQYF
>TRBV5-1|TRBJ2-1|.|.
TGCGCCAGCAGCCCTGACCGACTCGATGAGCAGTTCTTC
CASSPDRLDEQFF
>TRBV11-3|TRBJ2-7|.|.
TGTGCCAGCAGTTCAGGGGAGAGCTCCTACGAGCAGTACTTC
CASSSGESSYEQYF
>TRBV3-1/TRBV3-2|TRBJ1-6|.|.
TGTGCCAGCAGCCAAGAAAACAGGGTCGATTCACCCCTCCACTTT
CASSQENRVDSPLHF
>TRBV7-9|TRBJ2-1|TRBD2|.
TGTGCCAGCAGCTTAGCGCTAGCGGGGATCCATGAGCAGTTCTTC
CASSLALAGIHEQFF
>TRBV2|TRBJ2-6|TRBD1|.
TGTGCCAGCAGTCCCGGACAGGGAAACTCTGGGGCCAACGTCCTGACTTTC
CASSPGQGNSGANVLTF
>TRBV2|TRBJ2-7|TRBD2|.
TGTGCCAGCAGATTAGCGGGGGGGATGGCCTACGAGCAGTACTTC
CASRLAGGMAYEQYF
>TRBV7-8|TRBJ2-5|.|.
TGTGCCAGCAGCTTAGCCCGAGTGACAGGCTCTCAAGAGACCCAGTACTTC
CASSLARVTGSQETQYF
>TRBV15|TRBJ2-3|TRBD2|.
TGTGCCACCAGCAGAGTGTCCGGGGGGACTTTTTCCACAGATACGCAGTATTTT
CATSRVSGGTFSTDTQYF
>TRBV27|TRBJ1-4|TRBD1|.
TGTGCCAGCAGTCTCAATAGGGGGCGGGACGAAAAACTGTTTTTT
CASSLNRGRDEKLFF
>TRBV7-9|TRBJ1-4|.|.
TGTGCCAGCAGTTTGCTCAGGGATCTTAATGAAAAACTGTTTTTT
CASSLLRDLNEKLFF
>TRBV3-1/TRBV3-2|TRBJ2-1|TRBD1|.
TGTGCCAGCAGCCAACAACAGGGGGTCAATGAGCAGTTCTTC
CASSQQQGVNEQFF
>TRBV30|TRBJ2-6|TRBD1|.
TGTGCCTGGACTCGCACGCGTACAGGGGGCTATGGTGGGGCCAACGTCCTGACTTTC
CAWTRTRTGGYGGANVLTF
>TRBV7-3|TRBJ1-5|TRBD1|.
TGTGCCAGCAGCGAGCACCGGGACAGGGCGAGTCGCAATCAGCCCCAGCATTTT
CASSEHRDRASRNQPQHF
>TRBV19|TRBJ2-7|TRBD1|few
TGTGCCAGTACCCCGACAGGGGGGACCTACGAGCAGTACTTC
CASTPTGGTYEQYF
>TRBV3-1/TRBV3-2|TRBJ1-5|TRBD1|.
TGTGCCAGCAGCCCGCCCGGGACAGAACATCAGCCCCAGCATTTT
CASSPPGTEHQPQHF
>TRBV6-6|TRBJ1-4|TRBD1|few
TGTGCCAGCAGTTCGCCCCAGGGGGTTAGTGAAAAACTGTTTTTT
CASSSPQGVSEKLFF
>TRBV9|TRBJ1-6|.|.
TGTGCCAGCAGCGCCGGGGTAACCGGGAATTCACCCCTCCACTTT
CASSAGVTGNSPLHF
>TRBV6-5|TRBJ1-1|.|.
TGTGCCAGCAGGTCAGGGTACACTGAAGCTTTCTTT
CASRSGYTEAFF
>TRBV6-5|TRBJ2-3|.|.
TGTGCCAGCAGTCTAGGCTTTAGCACAGATACGCAGTATTTT
CASSLGFSTDTQYF
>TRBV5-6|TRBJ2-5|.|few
TGTGCCAGCAGCTTGGGTAGACAAGAGACCCAGTACTTC
CASSLGRQETQYF
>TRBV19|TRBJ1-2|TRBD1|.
TGTGCCAGTAGTATAGATTGGGACAGGGCCTCAAACTATGGCTACACCTTC
CASSIDWDRASNYGYTF
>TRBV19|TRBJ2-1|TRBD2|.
TGTGCCAGTAGGGAGAGCGGGGGGGACCTGGAGCAGTTCTTC
CASRESGGDLEQFF
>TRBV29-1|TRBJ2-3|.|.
TGCAGCGTTGCGACACTGAGCACAGATACGCAGTATTTT
CSVATLSTDTQYF
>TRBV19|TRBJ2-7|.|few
TGTGCCAGTAGTATAGTTGGCGGGGGCCACTCCTACGAGCAGTACTTC
CASSIVGGGHSYEQYF
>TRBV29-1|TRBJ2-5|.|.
TGCAGCGTTGCTCGGGGGATTGAGACCCAGTACTTC
CSVARGIETQYF
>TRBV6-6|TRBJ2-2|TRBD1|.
TGTGCCAGCAGTCCTAGGACAGGGAAGCTCACTGCGGCCGGGGAGCTGTTTTTT
CASSPRTGKLTAAGELFF
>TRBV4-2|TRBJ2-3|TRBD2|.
TGTGCCGCTATTAATCCTAGCGGGCACCCAGATACGCAGTATTTT
CAAINPSGHPDTQYF
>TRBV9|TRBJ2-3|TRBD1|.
TGTGCCAGCAGCCCCCGGCAGGGGGAAGGCACAGATACGCAGTATTTT
CASSPRQGEGTDTQYF
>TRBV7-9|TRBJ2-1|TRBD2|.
TGTGCCAGCAGCCACCGGGACTACCCTCCTAACAATGAGCAGTTCTTC
CASSHRDYPPNNEQFF
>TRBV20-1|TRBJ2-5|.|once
TGCAGTGCGGGGGGAGGAGAGACCCAGTACTTC
CSAGGGETQYF
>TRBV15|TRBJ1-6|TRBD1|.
TGTGCCACCAGCTCACGGACAGGGATAAACTCCTATAATTCACCCCTCCACTTT
CATSSRTGINSYNSPLHF
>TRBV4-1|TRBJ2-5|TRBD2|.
TGCGCCAGCAGCCAAGTTAGCGGGGGGGCCCTGCTGAATAAGTACCAAGAGACCCAGTACTTC
CASSQVSGGALLNKYQETQYF
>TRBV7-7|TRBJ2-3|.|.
TGTGCTAGCAGCTTAGGGCTAGCGAAAGATACGCAGTATTTT
CASSLGLAKDTQYF
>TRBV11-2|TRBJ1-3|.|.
TGTGCCAGCAGCGTATACTCTGGAAACACCATATATTTT
CASSVYSGNTIYF
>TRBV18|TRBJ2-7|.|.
TGTGCCAGCTCACCACGGAGCAGCTCCTACGAGCAGTACTTC
CASSPRSSSYEQYF
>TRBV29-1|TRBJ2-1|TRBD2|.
TGCAGCGTTGTAAGGCAGGGAGGGAATGAGCAGTTCTTC
CSVVRQGGNEQFF
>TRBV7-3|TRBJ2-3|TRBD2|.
TGTGCCAGCAGCTCGAGCGGGGGGGCCTCAGATACGCAGTATTTT
CASSSSGGASDTQYF
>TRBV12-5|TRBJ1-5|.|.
TGTGCTAGTGGTCCCGGCGACAGTAGCAATCAGCCCCAGCATTTT
CASGPGDSSNQPQHF
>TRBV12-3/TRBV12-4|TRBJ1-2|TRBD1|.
TGTGCCAGCAGTCCTACAGGGGTCGATGGCTACACCTTC
CASSPTGVDGYTF
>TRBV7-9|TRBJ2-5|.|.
TGTGCCAGCAGCTTAGATCGAGGGATAGAGTGGGAGACCCAGTACTTC
CASSLDRGIEWETQYF
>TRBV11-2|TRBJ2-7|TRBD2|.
TGTGCCAGCAGCTTAGAGCGGGGGTTCCACGAGCAGTACTTC
CASSLERGFHEQYF
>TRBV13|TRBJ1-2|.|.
TGTGCCAGCAGCCTCTCTGGGAGGATAGGCTACACCTTC
CASSLSGRIGYTF